This T cell receptor (beta chain) appears in the sequencing data of a study of response to subunit inactivated influenza vaccine. Study outcomes and limitations: Every seasonal influenza vaccination brings in few new T cells, the authors suggested.

This clonotype was seen only a few times. As yet, its antigen is unknown. TCRdb fed the RT-PCR reads into MiXCR, producing one record per CDR3 protein. Of roughly 700,000 distinct CDR3 sequences detected, about 15% appear once; the ten largest clones hold 11%. The sample was PBMCs from blood, taken 11 to 12 days after vaccination. The receptor's source is a man between 45 and 60 years old who received an inactivated influenza vaccine.

The CDR3: CSASKAGPIFYEQYF. The CDR3 region has the DNA TGCAGTGCTTCGAAGGCAGGGCCAATCTTCTACGAGCAGTACTTC. This chain links TRBV20-1 with TRBJ2-7, with D possibly TRBD1 on 5 matching bases. Germline CDR1 and CDR2: DFQATT and SNEGSKA (reference sequence). The CDR3 extends over 15 amino acids. V dropped 5 bases and J dropped 3 bases, with 20 bases sitting between them.